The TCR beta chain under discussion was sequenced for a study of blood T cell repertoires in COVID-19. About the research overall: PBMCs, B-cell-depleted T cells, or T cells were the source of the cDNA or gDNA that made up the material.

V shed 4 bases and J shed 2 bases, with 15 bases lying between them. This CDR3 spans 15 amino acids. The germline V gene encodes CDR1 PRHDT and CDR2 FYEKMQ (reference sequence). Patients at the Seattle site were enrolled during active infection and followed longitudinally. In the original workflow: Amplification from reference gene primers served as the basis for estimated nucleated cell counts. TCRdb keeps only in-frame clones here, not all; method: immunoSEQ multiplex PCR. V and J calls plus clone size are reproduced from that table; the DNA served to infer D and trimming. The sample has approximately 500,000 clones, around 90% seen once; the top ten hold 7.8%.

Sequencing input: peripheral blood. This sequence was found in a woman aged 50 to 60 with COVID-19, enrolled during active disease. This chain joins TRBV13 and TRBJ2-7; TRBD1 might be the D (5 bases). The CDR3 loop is CASSSIDRGAYEQYF. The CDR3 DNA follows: TGTGCCAGCAGCTCTATCGACAGAGGCGCCTACGAGCAGTACTTC.